This T cell receptor (beta chain) was found in a study of T cell responses to AZD1222 COVID-19 vaccine. About the study: Second doses were pooled across both intervals (about 4 or about 12 weeks).

As concerns this clone: Its target is not known.

Only in-frame clones appear in the TCRdb table, and some are missing; sequencing was by immunoSEQ multiplex PCR. The sample holds some 54,000 clones, about 90% seen once. Study findings and constraints: Increased Spike-specific TCR breadth and depth were observed after two AZD1222 doses. Among the donors, most were white British and more were female, and clonal diversity was possibly underestimated. The study found vaccine-associated CD4 TCRs spanning spike, dominant at 160-218 and 743-854.

The source material was peripheral blood, sampled on day 0 of AZD1222 vaccination. The clonotype originates from an adult in good health.

The DNA of the CDR3 is TGTGCCAGCAGCCCAGGACTGACGAACACTGAAGCTTTCTTT. This gives the protein CASSPGLTNTEAFF. The chain links TRBV7-2 to TRBJ1-1; D not resolved. V shed 5 bases and J shed 1 base, with 11 bases lying between them. The CDR3 covers 14 residues. Germline V lookup: CDR1 SGHTA, CDR2 FQGNSA.